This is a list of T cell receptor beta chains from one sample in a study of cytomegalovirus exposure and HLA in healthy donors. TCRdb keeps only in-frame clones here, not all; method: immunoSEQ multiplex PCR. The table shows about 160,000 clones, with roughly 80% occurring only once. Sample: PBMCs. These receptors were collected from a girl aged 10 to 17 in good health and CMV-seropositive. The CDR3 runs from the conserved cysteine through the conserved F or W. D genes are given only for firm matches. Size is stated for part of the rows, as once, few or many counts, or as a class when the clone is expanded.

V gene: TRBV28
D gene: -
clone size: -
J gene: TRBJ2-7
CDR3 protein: CASRPTGLSYEQYF
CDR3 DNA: TGTGCCAGCAGGCCAACGGGTCTTTCCTACGAGCAGTACTTC

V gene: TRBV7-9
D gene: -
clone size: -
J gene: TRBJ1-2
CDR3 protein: CASSLQVPGPYGYTF
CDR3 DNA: TGTGCCAGCAGCTTACAAGTTCCAGGGCCATATGGCTACACCTTC

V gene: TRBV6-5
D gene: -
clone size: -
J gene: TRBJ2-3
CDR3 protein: CASSSVSGDTQYF
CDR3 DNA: TGTGCCAGCAGCTCGGTATCGGGGGATACGCAGTATTTT

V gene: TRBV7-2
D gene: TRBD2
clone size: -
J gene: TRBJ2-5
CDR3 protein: CASSPGTRIGETQYF
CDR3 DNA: TGTGCCAGCAGCCCAGGGACTAGGATAGGGGAGACCCAGTACTTC

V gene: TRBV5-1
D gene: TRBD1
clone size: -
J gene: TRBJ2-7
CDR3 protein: CASSFGTRDRYYEQYF
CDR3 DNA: TGCGCCAGCAGCTTTGGAACCCGGGACAGGTACTACGAGCAGTACTTC

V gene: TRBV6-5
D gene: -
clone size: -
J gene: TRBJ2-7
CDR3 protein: CASTPQGGPYEQYF
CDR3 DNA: TGTGCCAGCACTCCGCAGGGGGGACCCTACGAGCAGTACTTC

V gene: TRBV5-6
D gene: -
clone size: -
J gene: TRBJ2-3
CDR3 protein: CASSLNFFAHIYTDTQYF
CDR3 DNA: TGTGCCAGCAGCTTGAATTTTTTTGCACACATTTACACAGATACGCAGTATTTT

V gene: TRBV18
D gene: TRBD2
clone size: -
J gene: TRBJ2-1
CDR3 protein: CASSLTSGSYNEQFF
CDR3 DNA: TGTGCCAGCTCGCTTACTAGCGGGTCCTACAATGAGCAGTTCTTC

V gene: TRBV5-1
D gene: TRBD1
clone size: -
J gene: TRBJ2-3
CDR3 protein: CASSRWDRLEIRSSTDTQYF
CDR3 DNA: TGCGCCAGCAGCCGGTGGGACAGACTCGAAATACGTTCTAGCACAGATACGCAGTATTTT

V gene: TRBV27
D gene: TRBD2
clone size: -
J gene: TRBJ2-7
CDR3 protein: CASSSPLAGASYEQYF
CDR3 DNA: TGTGCCAGCAGTTCACCACTAGCGGGGGCCTCCTACGAGCAGTACTTC

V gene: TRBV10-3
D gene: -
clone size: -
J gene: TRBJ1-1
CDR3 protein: CAISGPGLNTEAFF
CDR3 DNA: TGTGCCATCAGTGGCCCAGGACTTAACACTGAAGCTTTCTTT

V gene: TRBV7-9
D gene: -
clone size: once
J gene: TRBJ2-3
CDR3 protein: CASSPQRAPGTDTQYF
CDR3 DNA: TGTGCCAGCAGCCCACAGCGGGCCCCCGGCACAGATACGCAGTATTTT

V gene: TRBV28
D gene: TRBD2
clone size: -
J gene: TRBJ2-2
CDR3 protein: CASNFGGAHTGELFF
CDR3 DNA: TGTGCCAGCAACTTCGGGGGGGCCCACACCGGGGAGCTGTTTTTT

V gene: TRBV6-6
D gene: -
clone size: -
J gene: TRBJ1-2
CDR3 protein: CASKTGGYYGYTF
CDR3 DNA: TGTGCCAGCAAAACGGGGGGATACTATGGCTACACCTTC

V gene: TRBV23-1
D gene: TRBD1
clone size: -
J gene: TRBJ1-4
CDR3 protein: CASRDREGEKLFF
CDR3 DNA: TGCGCCAGCAGGGACAGGGAAGGAGAAAAACTGTTTTTT

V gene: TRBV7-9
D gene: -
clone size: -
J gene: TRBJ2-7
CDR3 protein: CSSSPRDTESYEQYF
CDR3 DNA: TGTTCCAGCAGTCCCCGGGACACGGAATCCTACGAGCAGTACTTC

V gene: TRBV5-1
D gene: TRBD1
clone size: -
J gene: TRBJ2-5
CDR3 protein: CASSYQDREETLYF
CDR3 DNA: TGCGCCAGCAGCTACCAAGACAGGGAAGAGACCCTGTACTTC

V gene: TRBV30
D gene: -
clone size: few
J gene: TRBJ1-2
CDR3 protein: CAAGDSYGYTF
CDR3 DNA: TGTGCTGCCGGGGATAGCTATGGCTACACCTTC

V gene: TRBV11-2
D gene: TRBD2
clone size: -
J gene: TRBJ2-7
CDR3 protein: CASRTSGAYEQYF
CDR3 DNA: TGTGCCAGCAGGACTAGCGGGGCCTACGAGCAGTACTTC

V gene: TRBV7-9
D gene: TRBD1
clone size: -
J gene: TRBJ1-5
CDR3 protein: CASSQGQVNQPQHF
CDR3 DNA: TGTGCCAGCAGCCAGGGACAGGTAAATCAGCCCCAGCATTTT

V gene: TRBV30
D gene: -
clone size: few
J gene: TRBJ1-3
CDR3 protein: CAWADSSGNTIYF
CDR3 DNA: TGTGCCTGGGCGGACAGCTCTGGAAACACCATATATTTT

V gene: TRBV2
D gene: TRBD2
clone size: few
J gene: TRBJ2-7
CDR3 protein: CASSEARLAGAAEQYF
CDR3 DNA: TGTGCCAGCAGTGAAGCCCGACTAGCGGGAGCGGCCGAGCAGTACTTC

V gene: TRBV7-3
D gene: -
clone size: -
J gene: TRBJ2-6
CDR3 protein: CASSLRGYSPESASGANVLTF
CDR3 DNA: TGTGCCAGCAGCTTAAGAGGCTACTCCCCCGAGAGTGCCTCTGGGGCCAACGTCCTGACTTTC

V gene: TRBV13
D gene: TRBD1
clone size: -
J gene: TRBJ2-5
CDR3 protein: CASSLGQGLSQETQYF
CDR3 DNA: TGTGCCAGCAGCCTCGGACAGGGCCTTTCTCAAGAGACCCAGTACTTC

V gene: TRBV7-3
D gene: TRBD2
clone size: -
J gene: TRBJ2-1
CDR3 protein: CASSQTSGSYNEQFF
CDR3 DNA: TGTGCCAGCAGTCAAACTAGCGGATCCTACAATGAGCAGTTCTTC

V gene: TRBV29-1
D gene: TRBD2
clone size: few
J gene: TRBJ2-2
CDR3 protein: CSVGTSGGGQSGELFF
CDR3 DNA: TGCAGCGTTGGGACTAGCGGGGGGGGCCAGTCCGGGGAGCTGTTTTTT

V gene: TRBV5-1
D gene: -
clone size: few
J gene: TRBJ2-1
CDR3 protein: CASSLDPGRNEQFF
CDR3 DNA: TGCGCCAGCAGCTTGGACCCAGGAAGAAATGAGCAGTTCTTC

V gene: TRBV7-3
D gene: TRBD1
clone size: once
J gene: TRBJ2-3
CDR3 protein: CASSLWTGVPDTQYF
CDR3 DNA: TGTGCCAGCAGCTTATGGACAGGGGTGCCAGATACGCAGTATTTT

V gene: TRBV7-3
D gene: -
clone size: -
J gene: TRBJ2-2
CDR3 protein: CASSLDRGSNTGELFF
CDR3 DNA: TGTGCCAGCAGTCTTGACCGGGGAAGCAACACCGGGGAGCTGTTTTTT

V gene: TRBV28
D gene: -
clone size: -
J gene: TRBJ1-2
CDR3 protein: CASSIDNYGYTF
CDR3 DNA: TGTGCCAGTAGCATAGACAACTATGGCTACACCTTC

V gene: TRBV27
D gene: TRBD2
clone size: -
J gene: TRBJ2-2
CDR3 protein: CASIRTSAGELFF
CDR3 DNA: TGTGCCAGCATCAGGACTAGCGCCGGGGAGCTGTTTTTT

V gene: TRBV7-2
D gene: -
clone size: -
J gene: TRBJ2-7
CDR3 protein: CASSTGFEQYF
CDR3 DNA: TGTGCCAGCAGCACAGGGTTCGAGCAGTACTTC